These 9 T cell receptor beta chains were all obtained from the same sample, sequenced in a study of immune evolution from preneoplasia to lung adenocarcinoma. Here immunoSEQ multiplex PCR was the method, and the copy in TCRdb shows in-frame clones only, minus some. The data contain 39,000 or so clones, less than 80% of them singletons. The material sequenced was FFPE invasive lung adenocarcinoma tissue. The receptor set was obtained from a person between 60 and 69 years old with lung adenocarcinoma.

V gene TRBV10-3 combines with J gene TRBJ2-6; D not resolved. In germline, CDR1 is ENHRY, CDR2 SYGVKD. Trimming shortened V by 2 bases and J by 0 bases, and 8 bases separated the two germline ends. There are 16 residues in the CDR3. In DNA form, the CDR3 reads TGTGCCATCAGTGAGATAGGAAGCTCTGGGGCCAACGTCCTGACTTTC. Its protein is CAISEIGSSGANVLTF.

The chain links TRBV11-3 to TRBJ2-1, with D uncertain. Germline CDR1 is SGHNT and CDR2 is YENEEA. Trimming stripped 2 bases from V and 5 bases from J, with 10 bases between. The CDR3 length is 14 residues. CDR3 amino acids: CASSLTPANNEQFF. CDR3 nucleotides: TGTGCCAGCAGCTTAACACCCGCCAACAATGAGCAGTTCTTC.

V usage is TRBV15 and J usage is TRBJ2-6; the match to TRBD1 covers 8 bases. CDR1 LNHNV and CDR2 YYDKDF come from the germline V gene (reference sequence). The CDR3 contains 16 residues. V was clipped by 3 bases and J by 3 bases; unmatched bases: 4. The CDR3 here is CATSSEQGVGANVLTF. Here the CDR3 DNA reads TGTGCCACCAGCAGTGAACAGGGGGTTGGGGCCAACGTCCTGACTTTC.

As regards this clone: Germline is not matched at one junction end, which may reflect a read error. This sample includes further DNA sequences coding for the same CDR3. V gene TRBV15 combines with J gene TRBJ2-7; D perhaps matches TRBD1 (5 bases). The CDR3 has 16 amino acids. Germline values: CDR1 LNHNV, CDR2 YYDKDF (reference sequence). The CDR3: CATSRDRPARVYEQYF. CDR3 nucleotide sequence: TGTGCTACCAGCAGAGATCGACCAGCCAGGGTTTACGAGCAGTACTTC.

The chain combines TRBV7-9 with TRBJ2-7, with TRBD2 as a possible D gene (6 bases). V was cut by 1 base and J by 3 bases, with 10 bases left in between. CDR1 and CDR2 (germline): SEHNR, FQNEAQ (reference sequence). The CDR3 covers 14 residues. CDR3 residues: CASSLGGGNYEQYF. CDR3 nucleotides: TGTGCCAGCAGCTTAGGCGGCGGGAACTACGAGCAGTACTTC.

The V and J genes are TRBV9 and TRBJ2-5, with 11 bases lining up with TRBD2. The V segment lost 4 bases and the J segment 4 bases; nucleotides outside the gene matches: 12. The germline V gene has CDR1 SGDLS and CDR2 YYNGEE. The CDR3 runs to 17 residues. DNA for the CDR3: TGTGCCAGCAGCACCGCCCCCCTAGCGGGAGGTTTAGAGACCCAGTACTTC. It codes for CASSTAPLAGGLETQYF.

The chain couples TRBV18 to TRBJ2-7; TRBD2 is a possible D gene (6 bases). Trimming removed 0 bases at V and 6 bases at J, with 18 bases between. Germline-derived CDR1 and CDR2 are KGHSH and LQKENI. The length of the CDR3 is 16 residues. The CDR3 loop is CASSPPAGLRIAEQYF. The CDR3 DNA is TGTGCCAGCTCACCACCGGCGGGGTTGCGGATCGCCGAGCAGTACTTC. The variable domain in full, completed from reference TRBV18 and TRBJ2-7, reads NAGVMQNPRHLVRRRGQEARLRCSPMKGHSHVYWYRQLPEEGLKFMVYLQKENIIDESGMPKERFSAEFPKEGPSILRIQQVVRGDSAAYFCASSPPAGLRIAEQYFGPGTRLTVT.

The chain is built from TRBV20-1 and TRBJ2-5; the D is unclear. The germline V gene has CDR1 DFQATT and CDR2 SNEGSKA (reference sequence). The CDR3 runs 11 residues. Trimming pared 5 bases from V and 4 bases from J, leaving 8 bases between. CDR3 nucleotides: TGCAGTGCTCCCCAACTAGAGACCCAGTACTTC. Its translation is CSAPQLETQYF.

In the case of this clone: Other DNA sequences in this specimen translate into the identical CDR3. The rearrangement joins TRBV11-2 to TRBJ2-7; D call uncertain. Between the trimmed V and J ends, which lost 1 base and 1 base, there was a span of 8 bases. Germline V gene lookup returns CDR1 SGHAT and CDR2 FQNNGV. The CDR3 runs to 14 residues. The DNA of the CDR3 is TGTGCCAGCAGCTTAGGCTTTTCGTCCTACGAGCAGTACTTC. This gives the protein CASSLGFSSYEQYF.